One and the same sample provided the 30 T cell receptor beta chains below, sequenced in a study of a mutant IDH1 vaccine in newly diagnosed glioma. Sequenced by immunoSEQ multiplex PCR; TCRdb stores in-frame clones only, minus some. This table has over 95,000 clones, 90% appearing once. This sample's time point: week 11, during vaccination. Every single dose of the vaccine, 300 ug of mutant IDH1 20-mer peptide, came with topical imiquimod. These receptors' antigens are unknown. This specimen consisted of PBMCs, obtained from a glioma patient whose treatment included an IDH1 peptide vaccine. The receptors were sampled from a woman aged 50 to 65 with glioma.

The chain combines TRBV29-1 with TRBJ2-7; 8 nucleotides align to TRBD1. Germline V gene data show CDR1 as SQVTM and CDR2 as ANQGSEA. Unmatched junction bases numbered 4, after V lost 0 bases and J lost 0 bases. CDR3 length: 15 residues. The CDR3 DNA sequence: TGCAGCGTTGAAGATCCCAGGGGGCTCTCCTACGAGCAGTACTTC. It encodes CSVEDPRGLSYEQYF.

The chain links TRBV10-2 to TRBJ2-3; D is perhaps TRBD1 or TRBD2 (5 bases each). The V gene lost 10 bases and the J gene lost 15 bases, with 20 bases spanning the gap. From germline, CDR1 is WSHSY and CDR2 SAAADI. There are 11 residues in the CDR3. The CDR3 coding sequence is TGCGCCACCAAGCAGGGCGGTGGGGGATATTTT. It yields the protein CATKQGGGGYF.

This clone was seen once. This chain joins TRBV30 and TRBJ1-4; maybe TRBD1 (6 bases). CDR1 and CDR2 from the germline V gene are GTSNPN and SVGIG (reference sequence). The CDR3 is 17 amino acids. V was shortened by 0 bases and J by 0 bases, with 14 bases between the two germline ends. CDR3 sequence: CAWSVRRGAATNEKLFF. DNA of the CDR3: TGTGCCTGGAGTGTAAGGAGGGGGGCTGCAACTAATGAAAAACTGTTTTTT.

This chain joins TRBV5-1 and TRBJ2-7, with TRBD1 matching 9 bases. J gave up 2 bases and V 4 bases, and 13 bases lay outside the gene matches. Per the germline V gene, CDR1 is SGHRS and CDR2 is YFSETQ. The CDR3 loop spans 17 amino acids. The CDR3 nucleotides are TGCGCCAGCAGCGGCCCGAATGGGGGACAGGGAGCCTACGAGCAGTACTTC. Encoded protein: CASSGPNGGQGAYEQYF.

This rearrangement joins TRBV6-6 to TRBJ2-3; 9 bases are shared with TRBD2. Trimming took 6 bases from V and 3 from J; bases not matched to a gene: 7. Germline V gene sequence: CDR1 MNHNY, CDR2 SVGAGI (reference sequence). This CDR3 contains 15 residues. CDR3: CASSSGTSRTDTQYF. CDR3 bases: TGTGCCAGCAGCTCCGGGACTAGCAGGACAGATACGCAGTATTTT.

The chain carries TRBV7-9 and TRBJ1-2, with D tentatively TRBD1 (5 bases). The CDR3 runs 15 residues. CDR1 is SEHNR and CDR2 is FQNEAQ in the germline V gene (reference sequence). Trimming stripped 5 bases from V and 8 bases from J, with 21 bases between. The CDR3 DNA sequence: TGTGCCAGCAGCACCAAGCGGGACCGCGCGACCGGCTACACCTTC. It yields the protein CASSTKRDRATGYTF.

The chain recombines TRBV5-1 with TRBJ1-2; D possibly corresponds to TRBD1 (6 bases). Per germline, CDR1 SGHRS and CDR2 YFSETQ. The germline V and J ends were trimmed by 3 bases and 6 bases, with 12 bases remaining between them. The CDR3 extends over 13 amino acids. The chain's CDR3 is CASSSGQGDGYTF. Written as DNA, the CDR3 is TGCGCCAGCAGCTCGGGACAAGGTGATGGCTACACCTTC.

This sequence joins TRBV5-5 and TRBJ2-3; 10 nucleotides agree with TRBD2. From germline, CDR1 is SGHKS and CDR2 YYEKEE (reference sequence). V dropped 0 bases and J dropped 5; count of bases not matched to a gene: 6. The CDR3 is 16 residues long. The CDR3 loop reads CASSLGLAGVGDTQYF. DNA for the CDR3: TGTGCCAGCAGCTTGGGGCTAGCGGGAGTAGGAGATACGCAGTATTTT.

The V call is TRBV6-5, the J call TRBJ1-2, with D possibly being TRBD1 (5 bases). This CDR3 region has 13 residues. Germline V gene sequence: CDR1 MNHEY, CDR2 SVGAGI. V lost 6 bases and J lost 3, with 11 bases in between. The CDR3 protein is CASRTGHYYGYTF. The CDR3, as DNA: TGTGCCAGCAGAACCGGACATTACTATGGCTACACCTTC.

This chain connects TRBV2 to TRBJ1-1; D is ambiguous. There are 11 residues in the CDR3. The ends were cut back, 4 bases at V and 3 bases at J, with 3 bases in the middle. Per the germline V gene, CDR1 is SNHLY and CDR2 is FYNNEI. CDR3 coding DNA: TGTGCCAGCAGTGGACACACTGAAGCTTTCTTT. This sequence encodes CASSGHTEAFF.

The gene calls are TRBV18 and TRBJ2-5; D may be TRBD1 (5 bases). The CDR3 is 12 residues long. V was cut by 8 bases and J by 2 bases, with 9 bases left in between. Germline CDR1 and CDR2: KGHSH and LQKENI. Written as DNA, the CDR3 is TGTGCCAGCCAGGACACGCAAGAGACCCAGTACTTC. This sequence encodes CASQDTQETQYF.

This clone was picked up one time. This sequence joins TRBV28 and TRBJ2-7, with 7 bases lining up with TRBD1. Germline values: CDR1 MDHEN, CDR2 SYDVKM. Trimming at V came to 2 bases and at J to 4 bases, leaving 11 bases not matched to a gene. This CDR3 has 16 amino acids. The CDR3 loop reads CASSLTIGQGEYEQYF. CDR3 DNA: TGTGCCAGCAGTTTAACGATAGGGCAGGGGGAATACGAGCAGTACTTC. Drawing the rest from reference TRBV28 and TRBJ2-7, the complete variable domain is DVKVTQSSRYLVKRTGEKVFLECVQDMDHENMFWYRQDPGLGLRLIYFSYDVKMKEKGDIPEGYSVSREKKERFSLILESASTNQTSMYLCASSLTIGQGEYEQYFGPGTRLTVT.

The genes are TRBV14 and TRBJ2-3, with unresolved D. The germline V and J ends were trimmed by 6 bases and 1 base, with 8 bases remaining between them. Germline CDR1 SGHDN, CDR2 FVKESK. The CDR3 sequence is 13 residues long. The CDR3 spells CASSPGGTDTQYF. In DNA form, the CDR3 reads TGTGCCAGCAGTCCCGGAGGCACAGATACGCAGTATTTT.

The chain uses TRBV6-5 and TRBJ1-1; 11 nucleotides agree with TRBD1. Germline V gene data show CDR1 as MNHEY and CDR2 as SVGAGI. V shed 6 bases, J shed 4 bases, and the junction held 1 base outside the gene matches. This CDR3 is 13 amino acids long. CDR3 loop: CASSGQGATEAFF. The CDR3 DNA reads TGTGCCAGCAGCGGACAGGGGGCCACTGAAGCTTTCTTT.

The chain carries TRBV5-1 and TRBJ2-5, with no clear D. CDR3 length: 13 amino acids. Trimming cost V 2 bases and J 5 bases, with 10 bases left between them. The germline V gene encodes CDR1 SGHRS and CDR2 YFSETQ. The CDR3 here is CASSLRSSETQYF. In DNA, the CDR3 is TGCGCCAGCAGCTTACGGTCAAGTGAGACCCAGTACTTC.

The CDR3 loop reads CASTGLLRERSAYNEQFF. CDR3 in DNA: TGTGCCAGCACCGGACTTTTGCGGGAGAGGTCAGCCTACAATGAGCAGTTCTTC. The chain carries TRBV2 and TRBJ2-1; 7 bases map to TRBD2. CDR1 is SNHLY, CDR2 FYNNEI, per germline. The CDR3 is 18 amino acids. The junction had 17 bases not matched to a gene; V was cut back by 7 bases and J by 2 bases.

The chain couples TRBV27 to TRBJ1-2; D is undetermined. Trimming took off 5 bases at V and 2 bases at J, with 12 bases between the two ends. The CDR3 is 14 amino acids. Germline V lookup: CDR1 MNHEY, CDR2 SMNVEV (reference sequence). Here the CDR3 DNA reads TGTGCCAGCAGTGCCAGTGGGGTCAACTATGGCTACACCTTC. Encoded protein: CASSASGVNYGYTF.

The chain employs TRBV7-8 and TRBJ1-5, with a tentative D call TRBD1 (5 bases). The V and J ends lost 1 base and 7 bases respectively, with 14 bases between them. The CDR3 length is 15 residues. The germline V gene has CDR1 SGHVS and CDR2 FQNEAQ. CDR3 coding DNA: TGTGCCAGCAGCTTAGGCAGGGACGGCGGACAGCCCCAGCATTTT. The encoded protein is CASSLGRDGGQPQHF.

CDR3 coding DNA: TGCGCCAGCAGCTTGGGCGGGGGGGCCGCAGATACGCAGTATTTT. Its protein is CASSLGGGAADTQYF. The J gene is TRBJ2-3, the V gene TRBV5-1; TRBD2 aligns across 9 bases. There are 15 residues in the CDR3. Germline V lookup: CDR1 SGHRS, CDR2 YFSETQ. V was pared by 0 bases and J by 4 bases, with 3 bases of the junction left unmatched.

This sequence joins TRBV4-1 and TRBJ2-1, with TRBD2 identical over 9 bases. V gave up 3 bases and J gave up 5 bases; unmatched junction bases: 8. Germline V gene data show CDR1 as MGHRA and CDR2 as YSYEKL. The CDR3 is 16 residues long. The DNA for the CDR3 is TGCGCCAGCAGCCACAGACTAGCGGCGTTAAACAATGAGCAGTTCTTC. Its protein is CASSHRLAALNNEQFF.

The chain carries TRBV7-8 and TRBJ2-7, with 7 bases aligning to TRBD1. CDR3 length equals 15 residues. The V and J ends lost 1 base and 1 base, in that order; junction bases with no gene match: 4. In germline, CDR1 is SGHVS, CDR2 FQNEAQ. The CDR3 DNA is TGTGCCAGCAGCTTAGTACCGGGACAGTCCTACGAGCAGTACTTC. Amino acids: CASSLVPGQSYEQYF.

This rearrangement joins TRBV10-3 to TRBJ2-7; 7 bases align to TRBD1. The CDR3 contains 14 residues. V lost 7 bases and J lost 0; bases outside the gene matches: 6. Germline V gene data show CDR1 as ENHRY and CDR2 as SYGVKD. The CDR3 DNA reads TGTGCCATCACCGACCAGGGGGTCTCCTACGAGCAGTACTTC. Protein product: CAITDQGVSYEQYF.

J is TRBJ2-1 and V is TRBV5-1; 11 bases are shared with TRBD1. Trimming at V came to 4 bases and at J to 4 bases, leaving 22 bases not matched to a gene. Germline CDR1 is SGHRS and CDR2 is YFSETQ. CDR3 length: 21 amino acids. The CDR3 DNA sequence: TGCGCCAGCAGCCCGTTAATGGACAGGGGGCTAGCGGGAAGGCGGTACAATGAGCAGTTCTTC. Its translation: CASSPLMDRGLAGRRYNEQFF.

The rearrangement links TRBV2 to TRBJ2-1; 7 bases are a match to TRBD1. This CDR3 contains 14 residues. V dropped 5 bases and J dropped 5; count of bases not matched to a gene: 6. CDR1 is SNHLY and CDR2 is FYNNEI in the germline V gene. The CDR3 bases are TGTGCCAGCAGTAAACAGGGGATGGACAATGAGCAGTTCTTC. Translation: CASSKQGMDNEQFF.

The rearrangement joins TRBV27 to TRBJ2-2; D gene ambiguous. The germline V gene encodes CDR1 MNHEY and CDR2 SMNVEV (reference sequence). The CDR3 sequence is 14 residues long. Between the trimmed V and J ends, which lost 3 bases and 5 bases, there was a span of 10 bases. This CDR3 reads CASSFSARTGELFF. The DNA of the CDR3 is TGTGCCAGCAGTTTTTCGGCGCGGACCGGGGAGCTGTTTTTT.

V usage is TRBV2 and J usage is TRBJ2-2, with D perhaps TRBD2 (6 bases). The V gene's germline CDR1 is SNHLY and CDR2 FYNNEI. CDR3 length: 14 amino acids. The V end was cut by 6 bases, the J end by 2 bases, with 10 bases between. The CDR3 DNA reads TGTGCCAGCAGGGTGGACTACAACACCGGGGAGCTGTTTTTT. Protein: CASRVDYNTGELFF.

About this clone: An end of the junction differs from the germline gene, which may be a read error. This chain connects TRBV18 to TRBJ2-1; 8 nucleotides match TRBD2. This CDR3 region has 15 residues. Per the germline V gene, CDR1 is KGHSH and CDR2 is LQKENI. The CDR3 nucleotides read TGTGCCAGCTCATCACCGGGACTAGTTCAAAATGAGCAGTTCTTC. This codes for CASSSPGLVQNEQFF.

The chain joins TRBV27 to TRBJ2-1; D tentatively fits TRBD1 or TRBD2 (5 bases each). V was trimmed by 7 bases and J by 0 bases, leaving 13 bases between them. The CDR3 length is 15 residues. Germline CDR1 is MNHEY and CDR2 is SMNVEV (reference sequence). The chain's CDR3 is CASTGGPNSYNEQFF. The CDR3 DNA reads TGTGCCAGCACTGGGGGTCCAAACTCCTACAATGAGCAGTTCTTC.

V gene TRBV27 combines with J gene TRBJ1-2; no reliable D call. Between the trimmed V and J ends, which lost 1 base and 7 bases, there was a span of 13 bases. The CDR3 has 14 residues. Per the germline V gene, CDR1 is MNHEY and CDR2 is SMNVEV (reference sequence). The chain's CDR3 is CASSLFGGLGGYTF. CDR3 DNA: TGTGCCAGCAGTTTATTTGGCGGACTGGGTGGCTACACCTTC.

This chain connects TRBV5-1 to TRBJ1-1; TRBD1 aligns across 9 bases. The CDR3 covers 17 residues. V dropped 3 bases and J dropped 2; count of bases not matched to a gene: 11. CDR1 and CDR2 (germline): SGHRS, YFSETQ. The DNA of the CDR3 is TGCGCCAGCAGCTATGGACAGGGGAGTAACGGAAACACTGAAGCTTTCTTT. Protein product: CASSYGQGSNGNTEAFF.